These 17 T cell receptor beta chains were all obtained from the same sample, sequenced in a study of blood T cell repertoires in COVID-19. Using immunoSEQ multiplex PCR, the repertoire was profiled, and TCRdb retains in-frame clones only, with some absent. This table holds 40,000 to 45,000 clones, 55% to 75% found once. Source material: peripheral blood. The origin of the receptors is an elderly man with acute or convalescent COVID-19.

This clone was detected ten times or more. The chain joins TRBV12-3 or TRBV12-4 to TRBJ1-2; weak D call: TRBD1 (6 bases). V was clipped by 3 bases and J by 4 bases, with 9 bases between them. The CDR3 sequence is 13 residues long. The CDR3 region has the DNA TGTGCCAGCAGTTTGGACAGACCCTATGGCTACACCTTC. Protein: CASSLDRPYGYTF.

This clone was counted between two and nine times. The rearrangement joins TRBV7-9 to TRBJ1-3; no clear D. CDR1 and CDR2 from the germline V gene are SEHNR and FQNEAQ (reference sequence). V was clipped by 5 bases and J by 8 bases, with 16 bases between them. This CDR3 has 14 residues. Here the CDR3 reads CASSPGAVLDTIYF. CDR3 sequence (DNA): TGTGCCAGCAGCCCAGGAGCGGTTCTAGACACCATATATTTT.

CDR3 amino acids: CASSFERGGNEQFF. CDR3 in DNA: TGTGCCAGCAGCTTCGAGCGGGGTGGGAATGAGCAGTTCTTC. V is TRBV7-2 and J is TRBJ2-1, with 7 positions matching TRBD2. V lost 3 bases and J lost 7; bases outside the gene matches: 6. Germline V gene lookup returns CDR1 SGHTA and CDR2 FQGNSA. The CDR3 has 14 amino acids.

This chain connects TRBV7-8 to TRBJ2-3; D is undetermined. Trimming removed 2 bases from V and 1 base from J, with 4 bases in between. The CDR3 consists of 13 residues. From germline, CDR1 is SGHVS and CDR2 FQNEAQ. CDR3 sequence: CASSLLRTDTQYF. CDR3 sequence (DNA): TGTGCCAGCAGCTTACTTCGCACAGATACGCAGTATTTT.

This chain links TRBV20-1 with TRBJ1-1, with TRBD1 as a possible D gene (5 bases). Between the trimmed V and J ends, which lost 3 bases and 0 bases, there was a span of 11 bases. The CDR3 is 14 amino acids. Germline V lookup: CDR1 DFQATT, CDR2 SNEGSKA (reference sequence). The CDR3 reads CSASGRGMNTEAFF. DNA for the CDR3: TGCAGTGCTAGTGGTAGGGGCATGAACACTGAAGCTTTCTTT.

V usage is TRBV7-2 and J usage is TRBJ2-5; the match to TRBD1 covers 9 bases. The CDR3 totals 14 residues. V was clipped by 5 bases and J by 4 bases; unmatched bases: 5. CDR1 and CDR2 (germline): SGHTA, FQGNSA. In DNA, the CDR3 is TGTGCCAGCAGCCAACGACAGGGGGGAGAGACCCAGTACTTC. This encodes CASSQRQGGETQYF.

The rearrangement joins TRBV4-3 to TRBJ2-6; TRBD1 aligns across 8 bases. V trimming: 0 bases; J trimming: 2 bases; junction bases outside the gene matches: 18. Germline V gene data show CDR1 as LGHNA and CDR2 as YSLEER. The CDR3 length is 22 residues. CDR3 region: CASSQDYSFGRGPSAGANVLTF. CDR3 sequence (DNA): TGCGCCAGCAGCCAAGATTATAGCTTCGGCAGGGGGCCGTCTGCTGGGGCCAACGTCCTGACTTTC.

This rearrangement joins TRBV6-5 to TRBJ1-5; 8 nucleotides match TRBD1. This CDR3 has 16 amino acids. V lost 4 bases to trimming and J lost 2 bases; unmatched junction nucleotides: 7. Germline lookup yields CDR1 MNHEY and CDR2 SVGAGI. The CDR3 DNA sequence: TGTGCCAGCAGTTCCCTCCCGGGACAGGGCAATCAGCCCCAGCATTTT. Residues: CASSSLPGQGNQPQHF.

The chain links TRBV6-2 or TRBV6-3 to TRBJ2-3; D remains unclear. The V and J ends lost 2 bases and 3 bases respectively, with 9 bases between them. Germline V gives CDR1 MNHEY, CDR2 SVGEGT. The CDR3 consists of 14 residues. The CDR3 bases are TGTGCCAGCAGTTACCGGCCAGGTACAGATACGCAGTATTTT. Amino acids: CASSYRPGTDTQYF.

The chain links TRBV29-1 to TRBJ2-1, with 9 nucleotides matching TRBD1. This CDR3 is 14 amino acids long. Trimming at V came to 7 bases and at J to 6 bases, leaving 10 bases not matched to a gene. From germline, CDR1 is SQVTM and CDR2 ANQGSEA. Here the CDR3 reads CSAELGQGSNEQFF. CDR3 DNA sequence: TGCAGCGCTGAGCTCGGACAGGGGAGCAATGAGCAGTTCTTC.

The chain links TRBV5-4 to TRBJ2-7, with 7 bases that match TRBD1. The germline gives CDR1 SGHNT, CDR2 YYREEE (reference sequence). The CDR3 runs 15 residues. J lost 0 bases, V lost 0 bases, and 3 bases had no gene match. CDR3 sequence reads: CASSLATGSSYEQYF. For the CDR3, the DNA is TGTGCCAGCAGCTTGGCGACAGGGAGCTCCTACGAGCAGTACTTC.

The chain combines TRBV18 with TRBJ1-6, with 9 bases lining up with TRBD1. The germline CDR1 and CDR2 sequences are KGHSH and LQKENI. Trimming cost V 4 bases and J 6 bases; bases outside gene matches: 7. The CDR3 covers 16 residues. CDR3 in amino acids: CASSLGQGPPNSPLHF. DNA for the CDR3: TGTGCCAGCTCACTCGGACAGGGGCCCCCTAATTCACCCCTCCACTTT.

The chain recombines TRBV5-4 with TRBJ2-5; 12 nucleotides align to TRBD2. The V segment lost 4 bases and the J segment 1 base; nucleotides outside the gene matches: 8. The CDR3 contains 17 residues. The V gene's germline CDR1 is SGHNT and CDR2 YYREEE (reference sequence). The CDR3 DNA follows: TGTGCCAGCAGCCCGGGGGGACTAGCGGGTTTCCAAGAGACCCAGTACTTC. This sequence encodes CASSPGGLAGFQETQYF. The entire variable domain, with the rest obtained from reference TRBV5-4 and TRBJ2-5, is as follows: ETGVTQSPTHLIKTRGQQVTLRCSSQSGHNTVSWYQQALGQGPQFIFQYYREEENGRGNFPPRFSGLQFPNYSSELNVNALELDDSALYLCASSPGGLAGFQETQYFGPGTRLLVL.

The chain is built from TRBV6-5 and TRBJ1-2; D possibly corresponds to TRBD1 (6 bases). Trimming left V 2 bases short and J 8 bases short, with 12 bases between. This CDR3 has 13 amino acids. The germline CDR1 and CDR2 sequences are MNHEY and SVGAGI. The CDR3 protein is CASSYPGVGGYTF. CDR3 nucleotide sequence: TGTGCCAGCAGTTACCCAGGGGTTGGGGGCTACACCTTC.

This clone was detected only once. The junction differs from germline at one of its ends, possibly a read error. Here the CDR3 DNA reads TGCGCCAGCGCAATGGGACTAGCGGGGGGCCGGACAGAGATCTTC. Amino acid sequence: CASAMGLAGGRTEIF. The genes are TRBV5-1 and TRBJ2-1; TRBD2 agrees at 15 bases. Germline assignment: CDR1 SGHRS and CDR2 YFSETQ. The CDR3 has 15 amino acids.

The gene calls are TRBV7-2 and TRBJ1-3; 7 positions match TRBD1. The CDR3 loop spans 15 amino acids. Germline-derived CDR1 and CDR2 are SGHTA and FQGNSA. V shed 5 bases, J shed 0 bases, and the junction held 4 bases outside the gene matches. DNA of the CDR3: TGTGCCAGCAGCCAGACAGGGTTCTCTGGAAACACCATATATTTT. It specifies CASSQTGFSGNTIYF.

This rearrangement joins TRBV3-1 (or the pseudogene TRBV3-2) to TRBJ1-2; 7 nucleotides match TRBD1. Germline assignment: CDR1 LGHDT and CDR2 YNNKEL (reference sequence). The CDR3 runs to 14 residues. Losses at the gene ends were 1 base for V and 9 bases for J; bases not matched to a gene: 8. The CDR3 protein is CASSQGPNRGRYTF. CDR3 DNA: TGTGCCAGCAGCCAAGGCCCCAACAGGGGTCGCTACACCTTC.